These 26 T cell receptor beta chains came from one sample sequenced in a study of shared T cell receptors in the human thymus. Assay used: immunoSEQ multiplex PCR; TCRdb lists only in-frame clones, some missing. Of hundreds of thousands of clones in the sample, 95% are singletons; the top ten hold roughly 0.02%. The sequenced sample was thymocytes. The source of these receptors is a human donor.

V is TRBV18 and J is TRBJ2-3, with 7 bases matching TRBD1. Trimming at V came to 0 bases and at J to 3 bases, leaving 6 bases not matched to a gene. The CDR3 has 16 residues. CDR1 KGHSH and CDR2 LQKENI come from the germline V gene. CDR3 loop: CASSPPQGKGTDTQYF. The CDR3 DNA reads TGTGCCAGCTCACCACCACAGGGGAAAGGGACAGATACGCAGTATTTT.

This chain links TRBV7-2 with TRBJ2-2, with D unclear. From germline, CDR1 is SGHTA and CDR2 FQGNSA. Trimming left V 0 bases short and J 0 bases short, with 20 bases between. The CDR3 has 20 amino acids. CDR3 DNA: TGTGCCAGCAGCTTAGCCCCCGGACCCCCCCAGGCCGCGAACACCGGGGAGCTGTTTTTT. This sequence encodes CASSLAPGPPQAANTGELFF.

This chain joins TRBV28 and TRBJ1-2, with D unclear. Between the trimmed V and J ends, which lost 2 bases and 2 bases, there was a span of 18 bases. Germline V gene sequence: CDR1 MDHEN, CDR2 SYDVKM. The CDR3 has 17 amino acids. CDR3 sequence: CASSLRPGPKRNYGYTF. CDR3 DNA: TGTGCCAGCAGTTTAAGGCCTGGCCCCAAACGGAACTATGGCTACACCTTC.

This chain links TRBV5-1 with TRBJ1-5; TRBD1 matches at 9 bases. This CDR3 is 17 amino acids long. The germline V gene encodes CDR1 SGHRS and CDR2 YFSETQ. Losses at the gene ends were 4 bases for V and 2 bases for J; bases not matched to a gene: 10. For the CDR3, the DNA is TGCGCCAGCAGCCTATGGCCGGGACAGGGAGGCAATCAGCCCCAGCATTTT. Protein sequence: CASSLWPGQGGNQPQHF.

The CDR3: CASSRETRRGLAGGPVTDTQYF. The CDR3 coding sequence is TGTGCCAGCAGCCGGGAAACTCGCCGCGGACTAGCGGGAGGGCCTGTCACAGATACGCAGTATTTT. This rearrangement joins TRBV4-2 to TRBJ2-3; TRBD2 aligns across 15 bases. Trimming removed 4 bases from V and 2 bases from J; junction bases left unmatched: 19. CDR1 is LGHNA and CDR2 is YNFKEQ in the germline V gene. The CDR3 loop spans 22 amino acids.

This chain connects TRBV29-1 to TRBJ1-1; D possibly corresponds to TRBD1 (5 bases). Germline V lookup: CDR1 SQVTM, CDR2 ANQGSEA. This CDR3 comprises 17 residues. Trimming took 1 base from V and 4 from J, leaving 22 bases between them. DNA of the CDR3: TGCAGCGTTGAAGCCCCCCCGCGGGGGGGTAAGGGCACTGAAGCTTTCTTT. It translates to CSVEAPPRGGKGTEAFF.

The genes are TRBV5-4 and TRBJ1-1; D might be TRBD1 (5 bases). V shed 0 bases and J shed 0 bases, with 18 bases lying between them. Per germline, CDR1 SGHNT and CDR2 YYREEE (reference sequence). The CDR3 extends over 18 amino acids. CDR3 protein: CASSLAIGTGGMNTEAFF. The CDR3 DNA follows: TGTGCCAGCAGCTTGGCCATAGGTACAGGAGGGATGAACACTGAAGCTTTCTTT.

J is TRBJ2-1 and V is TRBV27, with TRBD1 as a possible D gene (6 bases). This CDR3 has 13 residues. Trimming shortened V by 4 bases and J by 7 bases, and 11 bases separated the two germline ends. Germline V gene lookup returns CDR1 MNHEY and CDR2 SMNVEV (reference sequence). In DNA, the CDR3 is TGTGCCAGCAGTTGCAGGGGTGAGAATGAGCAGTTCTTC. Residues: CASSCRGENEQFF.

This chain links TRBV7-2 with TRBJ2-3, with a possible D match to TRBD2 (5 bases). V was clipped by 4 bases and J by 5 bases, with 19 bases between them. The CDR3 length is 16 residues. The germline gives CDR1 SGHTA, CDR2 FQGNSA. The CDR3 sequence: CASSSRYREPLDTQYF. The DNA of the CDR3 is TGTGCCAGCAGCTCGAGATATCGGGAACCTTTAGATACGCAGTATTTT.

The chain is built from TRBV13 and TRBJ2-7; D is unresolved. Germline loops: CDR1 PRHDT, CDR2 FYEKMQ (reference sequence). The V gene lost 2 bases and the J gene lost 2 bases, with 13 bases spanning the gap. The CDR3 runs to 15 residues. CDR3 amino acids: CASSLIAVQTYEQYF. The DNA for the CDR3 is TGTGCCAGCAGCTTAATTGCAGTACAGACCTACGAGCAGTACTTC.

The rearrangement links TRBV10-2 to TRBJ1-5; tentatively, D is TRBD1 (5 bases). There are 18 residues in the CDR3. Per the germline V gene, CDR1 is WSHSY and CDR2 is SAAADI. The V end was cut by 3 bases, the J end by 6 bases, with 24 bases between. As DNA, the CDR3 is TGCGCCAGCAGTGACCTGGGGCAGGAGCCGGGCGGCGGTCAGCCCCAGCATTTT. Encoded protein: CASSDLGQEPGGGQPQHF.

The chain joins TRBV6-6 to TRBJ1-1; possibly TRBD1 for D (6 bases). V shed 0 bases and J shed 4 bases, with 12 bases lying between them. The CDR3 extends over 15 amino acids. Germline CDR1 is MNHNY and CDR2 is SVGAGI (reference sequence). The CDR3 DNA reads as TGTGCCAGCAGTTACTCTAGGGGGGCGGTCACTGAAGCTTTCTTT. Its protein is CASSYSRGAVTEAFF.

V is TRBV5-1 and J is TRBJ2-5, with 11 bases that match TRBD2. V was pared by 7 bases and J by 4 bases, with 9 bases of the junction left unmatched. The germline V gene encodes CDR1 SGHRS and CDR2 YFSETQ. The CDR3 runs 15 residues. The CDR3 here is CASSSGTSGLETQYF. In DNA, the CDR3 is TGCGCCAGCTCCTCCGGGACTAGCGGCTTAGAGACCCAGTACTTC.

The gene calls are TRBV14 and TRBJ1-2, with D unclear. Germline CDR1 and CDR2: SGHDN and FVKESK. This CDR3 has 13 residues. V was clipped by 3 bases and J by 8 bases, with 13 bases between them. CDR3 nucleotide sequence: TGTGCCAGCAGCCATTGGGGTTCGAGGGGCTACACCTTC. It is translated as CASSHWGSRGYTF.

The chain employs TRBV7-6 and TRBJ1-3, with D possibly being TRBD1 (5 bases). CDR3 length: 16 amino acids. The V gene lost 4 bases and the J gene lost 0 bases, with 13 bases spanning the gap. The germline V gene encodes CDR1 SGHVS and CDR2 FNYEAQ. The CDR3 protein is CASSSGTDFSGNTIYF. The CDR3, as DNA: TGTGCCAGCAGCTCCGGGACGGATTTCTCTGGAAACACCATATATTTT.

This clone was detected only once. This chain links TRBV5-4 with TRBJ2-1; 7 nucleotides align to TRBD2. Germline V lookup: CDR1 SGHNT, CDR2 YYREEE (reference sequence). J gave up 3 bases and V 0 bases, and 6 bases lay outside the gene matches. This CDR3 spans 16 amino acids. In DNA form, the CDR3 reads TGTGCCAGCAGCTTGGGGGCGGGAGAAGACTACAATGAGCAGTTCTTC. Protein: CASSLGAGEDYNEQFF. Complete variable domain (other parts from reference TRBV5-4 and TRBJ2-1): ETGVTQSPTHLIKTRGQQVTLRCSSQSGHNTVSWYQQALGQGPQFIFQYYREEENGRGNFPPRFSGLQFPNYSSELNVNALELDDSALYLCASSLGAGEDYNEQFFGPGTRLTVL.

The CDR3: CSVGAGGAFF. In DNA, the CDR3 is TGCAGCGTTGGGGCAGGGGGGGCTTTCTTT. The V gene is TRBV29-1, the J gene TRBJ1-1, with 7 bases that match TRBD1. Trimming removed 4 bases from V and 11 bases from J; junction bases left unmatched: 4. The CDR3 totals 10 residues. Germline-derived CDR1 and CDR2 are SQVTM and ANQGSEA.

CDR3 coding DNA: TGCGCCAGCAGCTTCGTCAAAAACTGGTACCAAGAGACCCAGTACTTC. Protein product: CASSFVKNWYQETQYF. The rearrangement uses TRBV5-1 and TRBJ2-5; no firm D call. Germline values: CDR1 SGHRS, CDR2 YFSETQ. This CDR3 has 16 residues. V shed 2 bases and J shed 0 bases, with 14 bases lying between them. Using reference TRBV5-1 and TRBJ2-5 for the parts outside the CDR3, the full variable domain is KAGVTQTPRYLIKTRGQQVTLSCSPISGHRSVSWYQQTPGQGLQFLFEYFSETQRNKGNFPGRFSGRQFSNSRSEMNVSTLELGDSALYLCASSFVKNWYQETQYFGPGTRLLVL.

The chain is built from TRBV7-2 and TRBJ2-7; 8 bases map to TRBD2. The CDR3 extends over 15 amino acids. Germline V gene data show CDR1 as SGHTA and CDR2 as FQGNSA. The J segment lost 1 base and the V segment lost 2 bases, leaving 4 bases of the junction unmatched. This CDR3 is CASSLSGRSSYEQYF. CDR3 DNA sequence: TGTGCCAGCAGCTTAAGCGGGAGATCATCCTACGAGCAGTACTTC.

The chain couples TRBV7-9 to TRBJ2-1; 7 bases map to TRBD2. V lost 0 bases and J lost 4; bases outside the gene matches: 9. Germline assignment: CDR1 SEHNR and CDR2 FQNEAQ (reference sequence). CDR3 length: 17 amino acids. The CDR3 is CASSLARTRADYNEQFF. The DNA for the CDR3 is TGTGCCAGCAGCTTAGCGAGGACTAGGGCGGATTACAATGAGCAGTTCTTC.

The V and J genes are TRBV29-1 and TRBJ2-7, with TRBD2 matching 10 bases. V lost 4 bases to trimming and J lost 3 bases; unmatched junction nucleotides: 15. CDR1 and CDR2 (germline): SQVTM, ANQGSEA. The CDR3 contains 17 residues. The CDR3 bases are TGCAGCGTTGTACTAGCGGGATCTCTTCAGAAACTCTACGAGCAGTACTTC. Amino acid sequence: CSVVLAGSLQKLYEQYF.

This chain uses TRBV28 with TRBJ1-2; 8 bases map to TRBD1. Germline V CDR1 and CDR2: MDHEN, SYDVKM. V shed 7 bases and J 3 bases; nucleotides not matched to a gene: 13. The length of the CDR3 is 16 residues. This CDR3 reads CASKITDRGFHYGYTF. The DNA for the CDR3 is TGTGCCAGCAAAATCACAGACAGGGGATTCCACTATGGCTACACCTTC.

This chain connects TRBV9 to TRBJ2-2, with TRBD2 matching 11 bases. The CDR3 extends over 18 amino acids. J lost 3 bases, V lost 4 bases, and 11 bases had no gene match. Germline V gene data show CDR1 as SGDLS and CDR2 as YYNGEE. The CDR3 is CASSPNSGRAPDTGELFF. The CDR3 region has the DNA TGTGCCAGCAGCCCAAATAGCGGGAGGGCCCCGGACACCGGGGAGCTGTTTTTT.

The chain employs TRBV4-2 and TRBJ2-1; D perhaps matches TRBD1 (5 bases). This CDR3 region has 16 residues. Looked up from germline, CDR1 is LGHNA and CDR2 is YNFKEQ. Trimming left V 4 bases short and J 4 bases short, with 17 bases between. For the CDR3, the DNA is TGTGCCAGCAGCCCAGCGCCTCGCAGGGTTTACAATGAGCAGTTCTTC. It translates to CASSPAPRRVYNEQFF.

This clone was observed a handful of times. The CDR3 sequence is CASSQTGGNQPQHF. The CDR3, as DNA: TGTGCCAGTAGCCAAACAGGGGGCAATCAGCCCCAGCATTTT. The rearrangement uses TRBV19 and TRBJ1-5; 7 positions match TRBD1. V shed 6 bases and J 2 bases; nucleotides not matched to a gene: 4. Germline V gene data show CDR1 as LNHDA and CDR2 as SQIVND (reference sequence). This CDR3 is built from 14 residues.

V is TRBV23-1 and J is TRBJ2-7; a weak D match, TRBD1 (5 bases). TRBV23-1 is given ORF status, its function remaining uncertain. CDR3 length: 17 amino acids. The V gene lost 10 bases and the J gene lost 6 bases, with 31 bases spanning the gap. The CDR3 loop is CAIFKTVHHFIPPEQYF. Here the CDR3 DNA reads TGCGCCATTTTTAAGACAGTTCACCATTTTATACCCCCCGAGCAGTACTTC.